A selection of T cell receptor beta chains follows, all from one sample in a study of long-term antiretroviral therapy in people with HIV. Produced via immunoSEQ multiplex PCR; TCRdb's table is partial and in-frame only. The sample lists about 23,000 clones; about four fifths were seen once. Sequenced material: unsorted PBMCs, taken 1.5 years after starting antiretroviral therapy. The receptors stem from a man aged 25-45 years with HIV. Each CDR3 is given with its conserved first and last residue. Fields, in order: V gene, clone size, D gene, J gene, CDR3 DNA, CDR3 protein. The D gene is left open where the match is weak. Where a row states a size, it is once, few, many or the class of an expanded clone; other rows omit it.

TRBV19	once	TRBD1	TRBJ2-2	TGTGCCAGTAGTACCTCCGGGACAGGGTTGGGGGAGCTGTTTTTT	CASSTSGTGLGELFF
TRBV29-1	NA	NA	TRBJ1-4	TGCAGCGTTGAACCACGGGACTCAGAGGGTGAAAAACTGTTTTTT	CSVEPRDSEGEKLFF
TRBV5-1	NA	NA	TRBJ2-7	TGCGCCAGCAGCTTTGCAGGGAGGATGGGCGAGCAGTACTTC	CASSFAGRMGEQYF
TRBV7-9	few	TRBD1	TRBJ1-2	TGTGCCCTAACAAGGACAGGGACTAACTATGGCTACACCTTC	CALTRTGTNYGYTF
TRBV6-8	NA	NA	TRBJ2-7	TGTGCCAGCAGTTACCCGGGGCCCTCCTACGAGCAGTACTTC	CASSYPGPSYEQYF
TRBV5-4	NA	NA	TRBJ1-2	TGTGCCAGCAGCCCCCCGGGGGCCCCCTATGGCTACACCTTC	CASSPPGAPYGYTF
TRBV5-6	NA	NA	TRBJ2-7	TGTGCCAGCAGCGAAGGACAGCCCTACGAGCAGTACTTC	CASSEGQPYEQYF
TRBV4-3	once	NA	TRBJ1-1	TGCGCCAGCAGCCAAGAGGTCAGGGGATCAGAAGCTTTCTTT	CASSQEVRGSEAFF
TRBV6-6	NA	NA	TRBJ2-3	TGTGCCACCACTTCCTCCACAGATACGCAGTATTTT	CATTSSTDTQYF
TRBV28	NA	NA	TRBJ1-2	TGTGCCAGCAGTCCCCCGACAGGACCATATGGCTACACCTTC	CASSPPTGPYGYTF
TRBV7-3	NA	NA	TRBJ1-1	TGTGCCAGCAGCCGGTCCGGGACGTTCGCATCTGAAGCTTTCTTT	CASSRSGTFASEAFF
TRBV14	NA	TRBD1	TRBJ2-2	TGTGCCAGCAGCCGAGGGACCGGGACAGGGGGCCTAAGGTCGGTGAACACCGGGGAGCTGTTTTTT	CASSRGTGTGGLRSVNTGELFF
TRBV4-2	NA	TRBD1	TRBJ2-7	TGTGCCAGCAGCCAAGGCCTCGACAGGGGGGCCGAGCAGTACTTC	CASSQGLDRGAEQYF
TRBV5-4	NA	TRBD1	TRBJ2-3	TGTGCCAGCAGCTTGGGTCGGGACAGGGCCGCAGATACGCAGTATTTT	CASSLGRDRAADTQYF
TRBV19	NA	TRBD1	TRBJ2-7	TGTGCCAGTAGAACCGGGACAGGGTTAGACGAGCAGTACTTC	CASRTGTGLDEQYF
TRBV18	NA	TRBD1	TRBJ1-1	TGTGCCAGCTCACCCTCCGCAGGACAGGGGAACACTGAAGCTTTCTTT	CASSPSAGQGNTEAFF
TRBV6-5	once	NA	TRBJ2-3	TGTGCCAGCAGTTACTCACCAGGGGAAACAGATACGCAGTATTTT	CASSYSPGETDTQYF
TRBV7-2	few	TRBD2	TRBJ2-2	TGTGCCAGCACCAGAACTAGCGGGGGTTTTACCGGGGAGCTGTTTTTT	CASTRTSGGFTGELFF
TRBV7-9	NA	TRBD2	TRBJ2-1	TGTGCCAGCAGCTTGGGGTTAGCGGGGGGCGCTGATGAGCAGTTCTTC	CASSLGLAGGADEQFF
TRBV11-2	NA	NA	TRBJ2-1	TGTGCCAGCGGTCTCCTTATTAGTTCCTACAATGAGCAGTTCTTC	CASGLLISSYNEQFF
TRBV11-3	NA	TRBD2	TRBJ2-5	TGTGCCAGCAGCTTTAGCGGGAGAGACGAAGAGACCCAGTACTTC	CASSFSGRDEETQYF
TRBV28	NA	TRBD1	TRBJ1-4	TGTGCCAGCCTGGGGACAGGGGTTTATGAAAAACTGTTTTTT	CASLGTGVYEKLFF
TRBV10-3	NA	TRBD2	TRBJ2-3	TGTGCCATCAGTGGGAGGACTAGCGGGGGGGCAAGAGATACGCAGTATTTT	CAISGRTSGGARDTQYF